This TCR beta chain originates from a study of T cell responses to AZD1222 COVID-19 vaccine. Study-level information: Timing groups of about 4 and about 12 weeks for second doses were pooled.

Overall study results and limits: Regions 160-218 and 743-854 dominated among vaccine-associated CD4 TCRs spanning spike.

V lost 0 bases, J lost 7 bases, and 7 bases stayed unmatched. In germline, CDR1 is ENHRY, CDR2 SYGVKD. This CDR3 is built from 16 residues. A few counts support this clone. Its cognate antigen is unknown. Clones were read by immunoSEQ multiplex PCR, and TCRdb kept only the in-frame ones, dropping some. The sample lists under 150,000 clones; 90% to 95% were seen once. Sequenced here: peripheral blood, sampled on day 0 of AZD1222 vaccination. This sequence originates from an adult in good health. J is TRBJ2-1 and V is TRBV10-3, with 9 nucleotides matching TRBD2. The DNA of the CDR3 is TGTGCCATCAGTGAGTCAGTAGCGGGAGAGTGGAATGAGCAGTTCTTC. It encodes CAISESVAGEWNEQFF.